This TCR beta chain was identified in a study of cytomegalovirus exposure and HLA in healthy donors. V shed 5 bases, J shed 4 bases, and the junction held 8 bases outside the gene matches. Per the germline V gene, CDR1 is SGHTA and CDR2 is FQGNSA. The CDR3 covers 15 residues. Both 60 Vbeta primers and 13 Jbeta primers went into the PCR. Authors' analysis steps: Later, an analysis found roughly 80 million unique TCR beta chains, and 8.5 million to 14 million of these were shared. Repertoires were generated with immunoSEQ multiplex PCR, while TCRdb's copy carries only in-frame clones and drops some. That table furnishes V, J and clone size, whereas the DNA furnished D and trimming. Found here are 140,000 to 150,000 clones; the top ten clones hold about 0.96%.

The receptor's source is a male donor in good health and CMV-seronegative. This chain connects TRBV7-2 to TRBJ2-7; 10 nucleotides match TRBD1. Sequencing input: PBMCs. CDR3 DNA sequence: TGTGCCAGCAGCCCTGGGACAGGGGTTGGGTACGAGCAGTACTTC. This sequence encodes CASSPGTGVGYEQYF.